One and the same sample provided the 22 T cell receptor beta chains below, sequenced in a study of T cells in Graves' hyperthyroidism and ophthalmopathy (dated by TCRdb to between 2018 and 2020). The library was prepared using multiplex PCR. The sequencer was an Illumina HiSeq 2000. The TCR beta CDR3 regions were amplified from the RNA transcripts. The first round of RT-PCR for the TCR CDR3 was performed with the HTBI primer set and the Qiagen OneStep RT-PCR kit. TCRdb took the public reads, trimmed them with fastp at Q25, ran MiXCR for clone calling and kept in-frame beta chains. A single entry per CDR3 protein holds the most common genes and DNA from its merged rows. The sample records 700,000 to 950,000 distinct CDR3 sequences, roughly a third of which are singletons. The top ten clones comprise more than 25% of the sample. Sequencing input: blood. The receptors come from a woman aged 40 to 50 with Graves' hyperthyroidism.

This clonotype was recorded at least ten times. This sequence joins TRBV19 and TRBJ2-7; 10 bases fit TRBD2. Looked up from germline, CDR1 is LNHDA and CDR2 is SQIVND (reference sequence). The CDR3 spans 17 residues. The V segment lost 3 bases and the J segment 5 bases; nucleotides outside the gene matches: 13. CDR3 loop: CASSIGLAGVQSHEQYF. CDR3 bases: TGTGCCAGTAGTATCGGGCTAGCGGGGGTCCAGAGCCACGAGCAGTACTTC.

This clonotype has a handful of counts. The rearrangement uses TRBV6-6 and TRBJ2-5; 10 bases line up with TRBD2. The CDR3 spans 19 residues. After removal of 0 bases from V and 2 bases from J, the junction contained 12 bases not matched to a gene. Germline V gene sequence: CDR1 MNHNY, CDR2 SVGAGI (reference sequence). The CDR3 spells CASSYSTMGLAGVQETQYF. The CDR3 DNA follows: TGTGCCAGCAGTTACTCCACGATGGGCCTAGCGGGGGTACAAGAGACCCAGTACTTC.

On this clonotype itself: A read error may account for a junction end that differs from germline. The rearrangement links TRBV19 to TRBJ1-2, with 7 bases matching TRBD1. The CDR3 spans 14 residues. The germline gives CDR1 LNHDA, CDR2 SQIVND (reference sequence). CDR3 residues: CASSPPQGDYSYTF. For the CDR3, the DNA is TGTGCCAGTAGTCCCCCCCAGGGGGACTATAGCTACACCTTC.

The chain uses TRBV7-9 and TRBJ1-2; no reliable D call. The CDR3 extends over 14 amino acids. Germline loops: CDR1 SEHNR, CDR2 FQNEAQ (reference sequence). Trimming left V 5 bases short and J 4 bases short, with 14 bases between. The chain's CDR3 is CASSMETGIYGYTF. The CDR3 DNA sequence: TGTGCCAGCAGCATGGAAACCGGGATCTATGGCTACACCTTC.

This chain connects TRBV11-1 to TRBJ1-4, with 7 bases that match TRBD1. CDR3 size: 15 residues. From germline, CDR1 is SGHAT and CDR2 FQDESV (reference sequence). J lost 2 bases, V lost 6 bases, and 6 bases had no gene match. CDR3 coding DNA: TGTGCCAGCAGTTATCCGGGACAGACTAATGAAAAACTGTTTTTT. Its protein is CASSYPGQTNEKLFF. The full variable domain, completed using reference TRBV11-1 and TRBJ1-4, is EAEVAQSPRYKITEKSQAVAFWCDPISGHATLYWYRQILGQGPELLVQFQDESVVDDSQLPKDRFSAERLKGVDSTLKIQPAELGDSAMYLCASSYPGQTNEKLFFGSGTQLSVL.

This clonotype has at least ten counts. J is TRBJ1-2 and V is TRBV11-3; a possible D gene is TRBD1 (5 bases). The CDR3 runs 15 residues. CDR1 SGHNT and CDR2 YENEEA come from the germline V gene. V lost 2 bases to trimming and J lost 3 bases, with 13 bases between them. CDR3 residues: CASSLTSGRDYGYTF. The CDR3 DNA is TGTGCCAGCAGCTTAACGTCAGGGAGAGACTATGGCTACACCTTC.

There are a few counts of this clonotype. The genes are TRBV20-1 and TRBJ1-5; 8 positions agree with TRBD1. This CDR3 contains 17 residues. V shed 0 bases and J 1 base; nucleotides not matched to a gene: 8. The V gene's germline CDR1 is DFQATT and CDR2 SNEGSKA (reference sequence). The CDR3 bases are TGCAGTGCTAGAGATCATCAGGGGGCAAGGAGCAATCAGCCCCAGCATTTT. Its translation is CSARDHQGARSNQPQHF.

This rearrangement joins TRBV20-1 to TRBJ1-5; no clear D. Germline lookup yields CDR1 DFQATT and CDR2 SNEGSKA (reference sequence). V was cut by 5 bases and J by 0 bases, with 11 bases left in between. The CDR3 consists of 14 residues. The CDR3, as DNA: TGCAGTGCTGGGAGGTTAATTAGCAATCAGCCCCAGCATTTT. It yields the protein CSAGRLISNQPQHF.

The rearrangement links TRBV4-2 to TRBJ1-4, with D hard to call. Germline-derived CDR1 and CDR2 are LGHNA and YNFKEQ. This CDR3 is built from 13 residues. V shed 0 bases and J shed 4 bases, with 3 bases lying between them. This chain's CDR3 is CASSQEINEKLFF. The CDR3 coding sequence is TGTGCCAGCAGCCAAGAGATTAATGAAAAACTGTTTTTT.

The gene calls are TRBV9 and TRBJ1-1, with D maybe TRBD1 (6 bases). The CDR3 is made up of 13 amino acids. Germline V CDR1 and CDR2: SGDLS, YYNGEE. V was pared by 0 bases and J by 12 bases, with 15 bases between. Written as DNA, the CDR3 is TGTGCCAGCAGCGTAGAGGGGACGGGGGGGCCTTTCTTT. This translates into CASSVEGTGGPFF. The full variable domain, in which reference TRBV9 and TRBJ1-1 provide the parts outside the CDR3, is DSGVTQTPKHLITATGQRVTLRCSPRSGDLSVYWYQQSLDQGLQFLIQYYNGEERAKGNILERFSAQQFPDLHSELNLSSLELGDSALYFCASSVEGTGGPFFGQGTRLTVV.

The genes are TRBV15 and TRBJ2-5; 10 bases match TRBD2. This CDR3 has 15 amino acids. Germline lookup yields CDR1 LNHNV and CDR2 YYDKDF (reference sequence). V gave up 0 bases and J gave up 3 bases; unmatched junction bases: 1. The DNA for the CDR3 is TGTGCCACCAGCAGAGAACTAGCGGGGAAAGAGACCCAGTACTTC. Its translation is CATSRELAGKETQYF.

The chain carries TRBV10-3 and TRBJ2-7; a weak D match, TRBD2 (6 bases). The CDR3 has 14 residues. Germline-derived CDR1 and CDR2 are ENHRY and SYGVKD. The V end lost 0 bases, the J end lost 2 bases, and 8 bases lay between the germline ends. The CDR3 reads CAISESGLTYEQYF. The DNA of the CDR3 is TGTGCCATCAGTGAGTCGGGACTCACCTACGAGCAGTACTTC.

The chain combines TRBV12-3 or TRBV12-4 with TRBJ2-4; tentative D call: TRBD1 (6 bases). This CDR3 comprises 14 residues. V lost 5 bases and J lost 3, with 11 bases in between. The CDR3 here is CASSPNRDKNIQYF. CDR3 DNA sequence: TGTGCCAGCAGTCCAAACAGGGACAAAAACATTCAGTACTTC.

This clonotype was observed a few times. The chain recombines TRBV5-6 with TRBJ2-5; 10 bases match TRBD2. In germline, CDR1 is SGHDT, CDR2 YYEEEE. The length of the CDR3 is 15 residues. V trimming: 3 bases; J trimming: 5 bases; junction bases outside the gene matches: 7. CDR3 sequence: CASSWASGSFETQYF. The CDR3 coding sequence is TGTGCCAGCAGCTGGGCTAGCGGGAGTTTTGAGACCCAGTACTTC.

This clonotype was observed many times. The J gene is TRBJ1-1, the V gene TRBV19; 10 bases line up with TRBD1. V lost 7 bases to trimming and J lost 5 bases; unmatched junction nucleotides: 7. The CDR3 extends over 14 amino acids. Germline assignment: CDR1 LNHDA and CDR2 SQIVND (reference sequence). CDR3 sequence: CASTPDRGGTEAFF. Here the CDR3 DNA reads TGTGCCAGTACCCCGGACAGGGGGGGAACTGAAGCTTTCTTT.

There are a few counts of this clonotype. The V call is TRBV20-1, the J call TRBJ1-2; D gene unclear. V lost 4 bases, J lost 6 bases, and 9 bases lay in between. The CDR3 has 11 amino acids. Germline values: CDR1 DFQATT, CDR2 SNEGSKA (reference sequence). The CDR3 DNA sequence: TGCAGTGCTACGGGGTATAATGGCTACACCTTC. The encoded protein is CSATGYNGYTF.

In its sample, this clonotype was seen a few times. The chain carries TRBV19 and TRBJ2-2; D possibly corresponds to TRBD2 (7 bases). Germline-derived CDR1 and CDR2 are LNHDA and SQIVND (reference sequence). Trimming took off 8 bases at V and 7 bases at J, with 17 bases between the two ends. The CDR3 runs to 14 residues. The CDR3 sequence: CASGAGRGHGELFF. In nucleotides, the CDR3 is TGTGCCAGTGGTGCCGGGCGGGGGCACGGGGAGCTGTTTTTT.

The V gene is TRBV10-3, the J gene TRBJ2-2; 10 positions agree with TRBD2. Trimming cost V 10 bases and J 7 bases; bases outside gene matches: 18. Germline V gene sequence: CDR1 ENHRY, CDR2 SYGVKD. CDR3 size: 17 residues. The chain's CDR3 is CASRASGRAWVNGELFF. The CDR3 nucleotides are TGTGCCAGCAGAGCCAGCGGGAGGGCCTGGGTGAACGGGGAGCTGTTTTTT.

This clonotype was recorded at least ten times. CDR3 bases: TGTGCCAGCAGCTTAGAGGGTGGACAGGGGCCATTGAACACTGAAGCTTTCTTT. Protein sequence: CASSLEGGQGPLNTEAFF. J is TRBJ1-1 and V is TRBV7-6; 9 bases line up with TRBD1. V was pared by 1 base and J by 0 bases, with 9 bases of the junction left unmatched. The CDR3 spans 18 residues. Germline CDR1 reads SGHVS; CDR2 reads FNYEAQ.

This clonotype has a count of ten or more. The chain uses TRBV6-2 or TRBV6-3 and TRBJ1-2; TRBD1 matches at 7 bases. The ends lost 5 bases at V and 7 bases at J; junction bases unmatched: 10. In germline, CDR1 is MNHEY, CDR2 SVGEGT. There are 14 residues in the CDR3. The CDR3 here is CASSMDQGVGGYTF. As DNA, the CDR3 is TGTGCCAGCAGTATGGACCAGGGGGTAGGTGGCTACACCTTC.

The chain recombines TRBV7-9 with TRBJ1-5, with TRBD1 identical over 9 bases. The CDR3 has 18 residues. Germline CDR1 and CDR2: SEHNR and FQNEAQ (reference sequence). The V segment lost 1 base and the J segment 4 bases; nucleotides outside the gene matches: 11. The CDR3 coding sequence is TGTGCCAGCAGCTTAGGCCCCCAAGCGGGACAGGGTAATCAGCCCCAGCATTTT. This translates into CASSLGPQAGQGNQPQHF.

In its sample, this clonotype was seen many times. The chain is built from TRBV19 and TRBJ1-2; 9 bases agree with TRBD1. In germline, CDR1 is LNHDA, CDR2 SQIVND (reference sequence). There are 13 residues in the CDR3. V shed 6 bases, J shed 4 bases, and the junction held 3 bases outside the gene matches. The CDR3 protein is CASRDRGSYGYTF. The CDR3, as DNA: TGTGCCAGTAGGGACAGGGGAAGCTATGGCTACACCTTC.